One T cell receptor beta chain is described in this entry. Its antigen is undetermined. The CDR3 spans 16 residues. Germline V lookup: CDR1 MDHEN, CDR2 SYDVKM. Trimming pared 6 bases from V and 2 bases from J, leaving 18 bases between. This sample was taken from a study of T cell repertoires in cytomegalovirus infection. Study-wide background: CMV infection together with matching HLA type was indicated by public TCR beta signatures.

TCRdb itself ran the reads through MiXCR, one entry per CDR3 protein. The sample carries about 130,000 distinct CDR3 sequences, 20% to 30% recorded once. The J gene is TRBJ2-3, the V gene TRBV28; perhaps TRBD1 as D (5 bases). This TCR derives from a human donor in good health (CMV status not recorded). Some clones in this sample may be carry-over from other donors' samples. The sequencing input was PBMCs, sequenced either directly or after in vitro stimulation (not recorded which). The CDR3 DNA follows: TGTGCCAGCAGAGAGGACAAATGGGTTCACACAGATACGCAGTATTTT. Encoded protein: CASREDKWVHTDTQYF.